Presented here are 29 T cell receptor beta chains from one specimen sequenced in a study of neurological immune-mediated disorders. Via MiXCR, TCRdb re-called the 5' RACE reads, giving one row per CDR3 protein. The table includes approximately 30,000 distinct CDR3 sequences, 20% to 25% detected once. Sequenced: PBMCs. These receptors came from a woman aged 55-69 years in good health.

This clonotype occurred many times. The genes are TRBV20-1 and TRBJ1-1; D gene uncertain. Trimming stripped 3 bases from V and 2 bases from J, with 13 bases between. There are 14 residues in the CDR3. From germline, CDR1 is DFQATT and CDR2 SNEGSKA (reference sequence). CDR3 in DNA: TGCAGTGCTAGGATACCAGTCTTCAACACTGAAGCTTTCTTT. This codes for CSARIPVFNTEAFF.

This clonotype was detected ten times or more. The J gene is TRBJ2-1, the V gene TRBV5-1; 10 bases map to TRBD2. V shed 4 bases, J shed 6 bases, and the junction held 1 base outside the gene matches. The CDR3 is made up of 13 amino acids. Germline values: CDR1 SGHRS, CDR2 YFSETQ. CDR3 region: CASSSGRANEQFF. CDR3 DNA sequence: TGCGCCAGCAGCAGCGGGAGGGCCAATGAGCAGTTCTTC.

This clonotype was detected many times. CDR3 amino acids: CASGYGGSGNEQFF. The CDR3 nucleotides read TGTGCCAGTGGGTACGGGGGCTCGGGGAATGAGCAGTTCTTC. The gene calls are TRBV2 and TRBJ2-1; D could derive from TRBD1 or TRBD2 (6 bases each). Per germline, CDR1 SNHLY and CDR2 FYNNEI. The CDR3 is made up of 14 amino acids. V was trimmed by 9 bases and J by 7 bases, leaving 19 bases between them.

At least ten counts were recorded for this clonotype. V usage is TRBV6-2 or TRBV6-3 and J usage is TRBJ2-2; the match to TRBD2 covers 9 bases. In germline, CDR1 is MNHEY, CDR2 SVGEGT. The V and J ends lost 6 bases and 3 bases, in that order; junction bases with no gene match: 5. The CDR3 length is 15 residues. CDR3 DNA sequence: TGTGCCAGCAGACCGACTAGCGGAGACACCGGGGAGCTGTTTTTT. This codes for CASRPTSGDTGELFF.

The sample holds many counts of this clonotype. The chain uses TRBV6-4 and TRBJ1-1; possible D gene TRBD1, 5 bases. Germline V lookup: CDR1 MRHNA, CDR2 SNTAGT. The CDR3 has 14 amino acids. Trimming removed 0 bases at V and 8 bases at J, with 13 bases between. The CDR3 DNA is TGTGCCAGCAGTGACTCGGATCTTCAGGGAGAAGCTTTCTTT. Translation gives CASSDSDLQGEAFF.

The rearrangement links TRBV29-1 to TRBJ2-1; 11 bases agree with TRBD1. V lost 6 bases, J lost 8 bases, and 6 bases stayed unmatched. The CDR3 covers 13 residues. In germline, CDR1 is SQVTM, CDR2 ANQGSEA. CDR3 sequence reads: CSVRGQGGHEQFF. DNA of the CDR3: TGCAGCGTCCGGGGACAGGGGGGCCATGAGCAGTTCTTC.

The CDR3 sequence: CASSIRRTSTDTQYF. For the CDR3, the DNA is TGTGCCAGTAGTATAAGGAGAACTAGCACAGATACGCAGTATTTT. The V call is TRBV19, the J call TRBJ2-3; no definite D call. Germline V gene data show CDR1 as LNHDA and CDR2 as SQIVND (reference sequence). The CDR3 runs to 15 residues. V was shortened by 2 bases and J by 0 bases, with 9 bases between the two germline ends.

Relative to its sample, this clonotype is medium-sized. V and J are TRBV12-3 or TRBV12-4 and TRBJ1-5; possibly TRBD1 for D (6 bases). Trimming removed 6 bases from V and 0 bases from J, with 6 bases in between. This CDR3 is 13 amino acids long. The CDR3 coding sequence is TGTGCCAGCAGGGACAGTAGCAATCAGCCCCAGCATTTT. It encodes CASRDSSNQPQHF.

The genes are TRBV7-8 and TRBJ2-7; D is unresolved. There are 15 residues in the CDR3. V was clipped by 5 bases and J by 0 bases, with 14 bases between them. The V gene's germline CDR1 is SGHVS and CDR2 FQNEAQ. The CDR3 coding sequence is TGTGCCAGCAGCCCAACGACGCTTGACTCCTACGAGCAGTACTTC. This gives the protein CASSPTTLDSYEQYF.

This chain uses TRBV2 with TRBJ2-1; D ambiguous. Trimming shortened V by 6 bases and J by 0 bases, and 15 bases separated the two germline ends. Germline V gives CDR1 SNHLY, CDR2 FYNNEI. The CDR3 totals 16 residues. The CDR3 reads CASRAIDLSSYNEQFF. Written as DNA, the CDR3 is TGTGCCAGCAGGGCAATTGACCTGAGCTCCTACAATGAGCAGTTCTTC.

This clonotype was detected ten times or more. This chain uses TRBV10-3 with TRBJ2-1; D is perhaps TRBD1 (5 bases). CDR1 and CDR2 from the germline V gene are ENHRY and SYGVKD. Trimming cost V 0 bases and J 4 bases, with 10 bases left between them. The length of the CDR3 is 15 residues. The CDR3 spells CAISESGANYNEQFF. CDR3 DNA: TGTGCCATCAGTGAGTCAGGGGCGAATTACAATGAGCAGTTCTTC.

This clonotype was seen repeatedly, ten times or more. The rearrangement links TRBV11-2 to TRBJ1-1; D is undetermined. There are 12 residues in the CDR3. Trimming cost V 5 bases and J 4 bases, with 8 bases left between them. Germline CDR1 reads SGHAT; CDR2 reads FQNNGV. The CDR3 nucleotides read TGTGCCAGCAGCCCTGTGGGCACTGAAGCTTTCTTT. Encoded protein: CASSPVGTEAFF.

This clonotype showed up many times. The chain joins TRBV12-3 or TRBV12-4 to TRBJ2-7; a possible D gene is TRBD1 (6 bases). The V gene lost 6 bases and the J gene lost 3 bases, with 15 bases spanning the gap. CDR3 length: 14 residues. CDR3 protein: CASSSTGTIYEQYF. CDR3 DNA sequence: TGTGCCAGCAGCTCCACCGGGACAATCTACGAGCAGTACTTC.

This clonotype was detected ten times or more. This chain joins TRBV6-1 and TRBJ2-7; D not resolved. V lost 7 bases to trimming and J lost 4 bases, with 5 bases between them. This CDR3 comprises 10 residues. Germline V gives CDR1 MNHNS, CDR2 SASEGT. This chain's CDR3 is CASKRYEQYF. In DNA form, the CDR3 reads TGTGCCAGCAAAAGGTACGAGCAGTACTTC.

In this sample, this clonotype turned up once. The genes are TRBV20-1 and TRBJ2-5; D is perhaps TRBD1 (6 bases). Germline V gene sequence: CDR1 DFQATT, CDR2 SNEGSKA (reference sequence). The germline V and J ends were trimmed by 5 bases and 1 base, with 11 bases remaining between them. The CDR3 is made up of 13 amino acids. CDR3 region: CSAQTGPQETQYF. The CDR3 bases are TGCAGTGCTCAGACAGGTCCCCAAGAGACCCAGTACTTC.

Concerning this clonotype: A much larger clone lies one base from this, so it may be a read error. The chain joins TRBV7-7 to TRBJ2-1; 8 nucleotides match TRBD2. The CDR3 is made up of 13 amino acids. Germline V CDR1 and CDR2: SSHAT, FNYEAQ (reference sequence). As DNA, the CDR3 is TGTGCTAACAGCCCCGGGGGGGGGTTGGAGCAGTTCTTC. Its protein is CANSPGGGLEQFF.

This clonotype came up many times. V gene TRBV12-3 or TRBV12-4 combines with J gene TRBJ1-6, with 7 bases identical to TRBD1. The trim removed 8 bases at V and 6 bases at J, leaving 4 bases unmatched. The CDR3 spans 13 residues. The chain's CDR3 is CASAGTANSPLHF. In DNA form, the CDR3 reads TGTGCCAGCGCCGGGACAGCTAATTCACCCCTCCACTTT.

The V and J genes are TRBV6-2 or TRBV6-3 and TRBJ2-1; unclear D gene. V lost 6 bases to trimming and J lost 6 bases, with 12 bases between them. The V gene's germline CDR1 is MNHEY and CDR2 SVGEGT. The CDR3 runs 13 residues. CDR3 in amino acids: CASRLETVNEQFF. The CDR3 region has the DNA TGTGCCAGCAGACTCGAAACAGTCAATGAGCAGTTCTTC.

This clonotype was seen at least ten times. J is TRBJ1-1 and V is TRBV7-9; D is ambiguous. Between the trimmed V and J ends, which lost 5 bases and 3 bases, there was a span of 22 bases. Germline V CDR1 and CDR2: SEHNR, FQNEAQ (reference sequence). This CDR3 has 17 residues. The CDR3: CASSPLVRVGRDTEAFF. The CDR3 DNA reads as TGTGCCAGCAGCCCACTTGTAAGGGTGGGAAGAGACACTGAAGCTTTCTTT.

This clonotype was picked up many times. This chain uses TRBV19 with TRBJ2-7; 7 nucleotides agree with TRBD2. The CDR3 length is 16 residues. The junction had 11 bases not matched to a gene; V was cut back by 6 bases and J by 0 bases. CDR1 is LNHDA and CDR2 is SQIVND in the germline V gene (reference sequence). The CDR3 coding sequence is TGTGCCAGTAGGCGGAGAGACGCGGGGGACTCCTACGAGCAGTACTTC. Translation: CASRRRDAGDSYEQYF. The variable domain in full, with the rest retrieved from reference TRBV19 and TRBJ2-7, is DGGITQSPKYLFRKEGQNVTLSCEQNLNHDAMYWYRQDPGQGLRLIYYSQIVNDFQKGDIAEGYSVSREKKESFPLTVTSAQKNPTAFYLCASRRRDAGDSYEQYFGPGTRLTVT.

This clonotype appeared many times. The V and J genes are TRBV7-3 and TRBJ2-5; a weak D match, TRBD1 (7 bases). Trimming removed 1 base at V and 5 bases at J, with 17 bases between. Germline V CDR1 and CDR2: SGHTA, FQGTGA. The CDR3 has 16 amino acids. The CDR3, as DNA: TGTGCCAGCAGCTTAAAATCCCAGGGGGGCCAGGAGACCCAGTACTTC. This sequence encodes CASSLKSQGGQETQYF.

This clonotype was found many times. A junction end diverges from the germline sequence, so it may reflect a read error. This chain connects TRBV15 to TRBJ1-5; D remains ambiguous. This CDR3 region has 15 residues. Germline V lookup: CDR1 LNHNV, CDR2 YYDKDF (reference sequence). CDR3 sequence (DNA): TGTGCCACCAGCAGAGAAGGGCGGATTGGGCAGCCCAAGCATTTT. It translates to CATSREGRIGQPKHF.

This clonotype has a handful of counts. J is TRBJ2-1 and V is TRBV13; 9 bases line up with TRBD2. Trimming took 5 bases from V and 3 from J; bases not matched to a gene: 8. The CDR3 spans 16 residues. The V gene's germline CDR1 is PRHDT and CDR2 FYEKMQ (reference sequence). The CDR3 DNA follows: TGTGCCAGCAGCCCGACTCTAGCGGGAAGCTACAATGAGCAGTTCTTC. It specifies CASSPTLAGSYNEQFF.

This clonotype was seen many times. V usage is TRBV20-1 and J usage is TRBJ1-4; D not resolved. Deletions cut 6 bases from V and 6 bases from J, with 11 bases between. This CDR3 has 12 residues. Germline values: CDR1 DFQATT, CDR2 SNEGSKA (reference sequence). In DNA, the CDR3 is TGCAGTGCGGAACCAGTGGATGAAAAACTGTTTTTT. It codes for CSAEPVDEKLFF.

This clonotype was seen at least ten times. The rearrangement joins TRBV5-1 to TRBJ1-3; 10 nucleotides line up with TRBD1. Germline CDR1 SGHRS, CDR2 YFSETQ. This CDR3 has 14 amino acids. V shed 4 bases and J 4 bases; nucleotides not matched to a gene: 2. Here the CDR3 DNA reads TGCGCCAGCAGCGGGACAGGGGCGGGAAACACCATATATTTT. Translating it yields CASSGTGAGNTIYF.

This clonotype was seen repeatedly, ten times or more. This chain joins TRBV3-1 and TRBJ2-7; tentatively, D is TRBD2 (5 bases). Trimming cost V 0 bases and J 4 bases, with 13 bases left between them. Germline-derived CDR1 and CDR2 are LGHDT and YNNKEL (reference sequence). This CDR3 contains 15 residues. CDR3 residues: CASSQDLFGGYEQYF. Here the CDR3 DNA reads TGTGCCAGCAGCCAAGACCTCTTCGGCGGGTACGAGCAGTACTTC.

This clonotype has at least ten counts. CDR3 DNA: TGTGCCAGCAGCTTACCAGGGGCACTAGAGACCCAGTACTTC. Translating it yields CASSLPGALETQYF. The J gene is TRBJ2-5, the V gene TRBV7-8, with TRBD1 as a possible D gene (6 bases). This CDR3 is 14 amino acids long. V lost 2 bases and J lost 4, with 11 bases in between. CDR1 and CDR2 (germline): SGHVS, FQNEAQ.

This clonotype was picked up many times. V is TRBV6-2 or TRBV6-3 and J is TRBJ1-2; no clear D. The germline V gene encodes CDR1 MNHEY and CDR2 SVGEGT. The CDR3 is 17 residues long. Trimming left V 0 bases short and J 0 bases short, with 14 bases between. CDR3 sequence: CASSYSRTQPSNYGYTF. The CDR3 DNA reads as TGTGCCAGCAGTTACTCGCGGACGCAGCCCTCTAACTATGGCTACACCTTC.

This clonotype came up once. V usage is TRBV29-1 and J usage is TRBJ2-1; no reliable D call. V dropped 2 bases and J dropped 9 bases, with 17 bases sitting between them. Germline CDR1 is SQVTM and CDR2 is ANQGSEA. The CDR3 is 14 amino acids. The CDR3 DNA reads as TGCAGCGTTGAAAGTGCCGTGGGTGGTCCTGAGCAGTTCTTC. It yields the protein CSVESAVGGPEQFF.